This T cell receptor (beta chain) was profiled in a study of shared clonotypes between healthy human individuals. Findings and caveats of the study: Lower generation probabilities were found for non-shared clonotypes than for those shared by all four donors.

Trimming stripped 6 bases from V and 8 bases from J, with 13 bases between. Germline V gene sequence: CDR1 MDHEN, CDR2 SYDVKM. The CDR3 totals 12 residues. Assay used: immunoSEQ multiplex PCR; TCRdb lists only in-frame clones, some missing. This table holds 2 million to 2.5 million clones, over 90% found once. As regards this clone: Its antigen remains unknown.

This sequence was found in a man aged 18 to 29 in good health. Some clones in this sample may be carry-over from other donors' samples. The V gene is TRBV28, the J gene TRBJ1-2; TRBD1 is a possible D gene (6 bases). Sequencing was carried out using naive CD4+ T cells from PBMCs. Subset in this sample: CD45RA+ positively selected. CDR3 region: CASRAGAEGYTF. CDR3 DNA sequence: TGTGCCAGCAGGGCAGGGGCTGAGGGCTACACCTTC.